Listed below are T cell receptor beta chains from one sample, sequenced in a study of blood T cell repertoires in COVID-19. Repertoires were generated with immunoSEQ multiplex PCR, while TCRdb's copy carries only in-frame clones and drops some. The sample holds under 300,000 clones, around 83% seen once. Sequenced material: peripheral blood. Receptor source: a woman between 35 and 50 years old who had recovered from COVID-19. Both conserved end residues are part of each CDR3. Fields, in order: J gene, D gene, V gene, clone size, CDR3 DNA, CDR3 protein. D genes are given only for firm matches. Rows give clone size only sometimes, using once, few, many, or a class for an expanded clone.

TRBJ2-7,TRBD1,TRBV7-9,.,TGTGCCAGCAGCCGTGACAGGGGGAGGATCGAGCAGTACTTC,CASSRDRGRIEQYF
TRBJ1-6,.,TRBV6-5,.,TGTGCCAGCAGTTATACCTATAATTCACCCCTCCACTTT,CASSYTYNSPLHF
TRBJ1-4,TRBD1,TRBV4-1,.,TGCGCCAGCAGCCAAGATAAGACAGGGGGATTGGAAAAACTGTTTTTT,CASSQDKTGGLEKLFF
TRBJ1-6,.,TRBV3-1/TRBV3-2,.,TGTGCCAGCACCACTGGTTCGGGAGATAATTCACCCCTCCACTTT,CASTTGSGDNSPLHF
TRBJ2-2,TRBD1,TRBV30,.,TGTGCCTGGAAGGCAGGGGGCACCGGGGAGCTGTTTTTT,CAWKAGGTGELFF
TRBJ1-1,.,TRBV6-5,many,TGTGCCAGCAGGGACAGCCTCAAGTTTGAAGCTTTCTTT,CASRDSLKFEAFF
TRBJ1-1,TRBD1,TRBV5-1,.,TGCGCCAGCAGCCTAGGACAGGGGGAAGCTTTCTTT,CASSLGQGEAFF
TRBJ2-2,.,TRBV5-1,.,TGCGCCAGCAGCTTGATGCTTGCGGGGGCGGAAACCGGGGAGCTGTTTTTT,CASSLMLAGAETGELFF
TRBJ2-5,.,TRBV5-1,.,TGCGCCAGCAGCCAGGGACTCCTCGAGGACGAGACCCAGTACTTC,CASSQGLLEDETQYF
TRBJ1-1,.,TRBV30,.,TGTGCCTACCTAAGGGAGGGGAACACTGAAGCTTTCTTT,CAYLREGNTEAFF
TRBJ1-5,TRBD1,TRBV11-3,.,TGTGCCAGCAGCTCCGGGACAGGGGGTGGAGGCAATCAGCCCCAGCATTTT,CASSSGTGGGGNQPQHF
TRBJ2-3,TRBD2,TRBV30,.,TGTGCCTGGAGTACCAAGGGACTAGCGGGGGGCTCCAGCACAGATACGCAGTATTTT,CAWSTKGLAGGSSTDTQYF
TRBJ1-4,.,TRBV28,.,TGTGCCAGCAGTAATCCGGGAGGTGAGGAAAAACTGTTTTTT,CASSNPGGEEKLFF
TRBJ2-1,.,TRBV6-5,.,TGTGCCAGCAGTTGGGGGCTCGGTTCCTACAATGAGCAGTTCTTC,CASSWGLGSYNEQFF
TRBJ1-2,.,TRBV5-6,.,TGTGCCAGCAGCTTGCCAGGCGTCTATGGCTACACCTTC,CASSLPGVYGYTF
TRBJ1-2,TRBD1,TRBV18,.,TGTGCCAGCTCATCGTCCCGGGACAGGGACCATGGCTACACCTTC,CASSSSRDRDHGYTF
TRBJ1-5,.,TRBV5-1,.,TGCGCCAGCAGCCCAATGGGTCTAGAGCAGCCCCAGCATTTT,CASSPMGLEQPQHF
TRBJ1-6,TRBD1,TRBV28,once,TGTGCCAGCAGTTTGTTTGGGACAGGGGATTCACCCCTCCACTTT,CASSLFGTGDSPLHF
TRBJ2-2,TRBD1,TRBV5-4,.,TGTGCCAGCAGCTTGGCAACGACAGGGATCGGGGAGCTGTTTTTT,CASSLATTGIGELFF
TRBJ1-2,.,TRBV28,.,TGTGCCAGCAGTACAGGGACCTATGGCTACACCTTC,CASSTGTYGYTF
TRBJ2-3,.,TRBV10-3,.,TGTGCCATCAGTGCCTACACAGATACGCAGTATTTT,CAISAYTDTQYF
TRBJ1-4,TRBD1,TRBV27,.,TGTGCCAGCAGTTCCCAGACAGGGGGAAGGGCTAATGAAAAACTGTTTTTT,CASSSQTGGRANEKLFF
TRBJ2-7,TRBD1,TRBV2,.,TGTGCCAGCAGTGAAAGGGGGCTAGGCGAGCAGTACTTC,CASSERGLGEQYF
TRBJ1-1,.,TRBV5-1,once,TGCGCCAGCAGCTTGGATAAGGGCGACCGAGGGGCTTTCTTT,CASSLDKGDRGAFF
TRBJ1-6,.,TRBV25-1,.,TGTGCCAGCAGTGAATGGAAGGGAGAGGGTTCACCCCTCCACTTT,CASSEWKGEGSPLHF
TRBJ2-5,.,TRBV5-1,.,TGCGCCAGCAGCTTGATTGGTTCCGCGGCGGAGACCCAGTACTTC,CASSLIGSAAETQYF
TRBJ1-2,TRBD1,TRBV6-5,.,TGTGCCAGCAGTTTCCAGGGGGGCGCGAAAGGCTACACCTTC,CASSFQGGAKGYTF
TRBJ2-5,.,TRBV5-1,.,TGCGCCAGCAGCTTGGGGTACGGGGAGACCCAGTACTTC,CASSLGYGETQYF
TRBJ1-1,.,TRBV19,.,TGTGCCAGTAGTCCCCAGTGGGGGGGCAATCCTGAAGCTTTCTTT,CASSPQWGGNPEAFF
TRBJ2-2,.,TRBV27,.,TGTGCCAGCAGTCCAAACACCGGGGAGCTGTTTTTT,CASSPNTGELFF
TRBJ1-5,.,TRBV20-1,.,TGCAGTGCTAGTGAGGCTCGGGGGGATCAGCCCCAGCATTTT,CSASEARGDQPQHF
TRBJ1-6,.,TRBV28,.,TGTGCCAGCGGCCGGGGGTTTCGATCACCCCTCCACTTT,CASGRGFRSPLHF
TRBJ2-1,TRBD1,TRBV2,once,TGTGCCAGCAGTGTTTACAGGGGAGATGAGCAGTTCTTC,CASSVYRGDEQFF
TRBJ1-6,TRBD1,TRBV30,once,TGTGCCTGGAGTGTACCGAACAGGGGGAATTCACCCCTCCACTTT,CAWSVPNRGNSPLHF
TRBJ2-3,.,TRBV7-9,.,TGTGCCAGCAGCTCCGGGGGAGCTAGCACAGATACGCAGTATTTT,CASSSGGASTDTQYF
TRBJ1-1,.,TRBV12-3/TRBV12-4,few,TGTGCCAGCAGTTTTTATGGGAGCGAAGCTTTCTTT,CASSFYGSEAFF
TRBJ1-2,.,TRBV5-1,.,TGCGCCAGCAGCTTGGGCGTAATTGGGCCGTCCTATGGCTACACCTTC,CASSLGVIGPSYGYTF
TRBJ1-1,.,TRBV4-1,.,TGCGCCAGCAGCCAAGGTCGGAGGAACACTGAAGCTTTCTTT,CASSQGRRNTEAFF
TRBJ2-3,.,TRBV6-2/TRBV6-3,.,TGTGCCAGCAGTTATTCGGTTCCAGATACGCAGTATTTT,CASSYSVPDTQYF
TRBJ1-2,.,TRBV18,.,TGTGCCAGCTCACGCGGGGAGCTTCACTATGGCTACACCTTC,CASSRGELHYGYTF
TRBJ1-5,.,TRBV6-5,few,TGTGCCAGCAATAAACAGGTGGGTCAGCCCCAGCATTTT,CASNKQVGQPQHF
TRBJ1-5,.,TRBV4-1,.,TGCGCCAGCAGCCATCACGCCGAAACGGGGGGGCCCCAGCATTTT,CASSHHAETGGPQHF